This note documents a single T cell receptor (beta chain) sequence. Germline CDR1 reads SEHNR; CDR2 reads FQNEAQ (reference sequence). CDR3 length: 14 amino acids. Trimming took off 7 bases at V and 1 base at J, with 10 bases between the two ends. This sample was included in a study of blood T cell repertoires in COVID-19. As for the study in general: The United States, Italy and Spain provided the acute and convalescent COVID-19 samples. Sources were T cells, B-cell-depleted T cells, or PBMCs; the material itself was cDNA or gDNA.

Original handling: Amplifying reference gene primers gave estimates of nucleated cell counts. The protocol was immunoSEQ multiplex PCR, while the TCRdb copy is restricted to in-frame clones and leaves out a portion. From that table come the V and J calls and clone size; the DNA was used to work out D and trimming. The sample consists of about 200,000 clones, approximately 81% of them appearing once. The origin of this receptor is a woman older than 75 with acute or convalescent COVID-19. The sequenced sample consisted of peripheral blood. The gene calls are TRBV7-9 and TRBJ2-2; D not certain. The CDR3 spells CASTRGQNTGELFF. As DNA, the CDR3 is TGTGCCAGCACCCGTGGGCAGAACACCGGGGAGCTGTTTTTT.